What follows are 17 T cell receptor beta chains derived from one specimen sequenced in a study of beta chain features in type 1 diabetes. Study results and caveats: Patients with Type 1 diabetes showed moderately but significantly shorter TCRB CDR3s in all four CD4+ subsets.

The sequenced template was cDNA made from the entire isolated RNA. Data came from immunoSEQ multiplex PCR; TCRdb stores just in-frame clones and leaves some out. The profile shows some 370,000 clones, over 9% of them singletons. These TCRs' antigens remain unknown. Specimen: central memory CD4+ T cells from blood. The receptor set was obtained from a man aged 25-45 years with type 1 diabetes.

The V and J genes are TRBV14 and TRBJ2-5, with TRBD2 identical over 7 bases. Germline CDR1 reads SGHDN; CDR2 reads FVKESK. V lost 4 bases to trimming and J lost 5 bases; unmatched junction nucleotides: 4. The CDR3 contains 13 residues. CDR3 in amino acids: CASSRLGGETQYF. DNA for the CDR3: TGTGCCAGCAGCCGCCTGGGGGGGGAGACCCAGTACTTC.

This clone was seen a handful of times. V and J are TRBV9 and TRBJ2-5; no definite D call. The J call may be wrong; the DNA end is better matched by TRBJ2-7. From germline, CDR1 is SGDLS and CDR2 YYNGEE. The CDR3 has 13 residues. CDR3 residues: CASSAYSSYEQYF. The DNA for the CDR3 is TGTGCCAGCAGCGCGTACAGCTCCTACGAGCAGTACTTC.

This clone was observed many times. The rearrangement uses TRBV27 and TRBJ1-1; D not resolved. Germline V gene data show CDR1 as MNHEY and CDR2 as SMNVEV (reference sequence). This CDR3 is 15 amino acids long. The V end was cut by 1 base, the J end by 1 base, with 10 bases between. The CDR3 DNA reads TGTGCCAGCAGTTTATACGGCAGGCCGAACACTGAAGCTTTCTTT. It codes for CASSLYGRPNTEAFF.

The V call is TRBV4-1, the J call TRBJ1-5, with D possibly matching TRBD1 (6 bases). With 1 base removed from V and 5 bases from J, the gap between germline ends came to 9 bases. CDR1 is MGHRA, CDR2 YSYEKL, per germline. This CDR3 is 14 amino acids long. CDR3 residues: CASSQVGGYQPQHF. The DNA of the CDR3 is TGCGCCAGCAGCCAAGTAGGGGGGTATCAGCCCCAGCATTTT.

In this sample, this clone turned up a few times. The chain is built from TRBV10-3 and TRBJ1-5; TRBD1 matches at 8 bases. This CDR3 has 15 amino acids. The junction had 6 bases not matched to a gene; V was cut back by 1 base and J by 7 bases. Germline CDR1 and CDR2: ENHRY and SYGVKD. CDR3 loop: CAISELSGGMQPQHF. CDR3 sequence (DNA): TGTGCCATCAGTGAGTTATCAGGGGGCATGCAGCCCCAGCATTTT.

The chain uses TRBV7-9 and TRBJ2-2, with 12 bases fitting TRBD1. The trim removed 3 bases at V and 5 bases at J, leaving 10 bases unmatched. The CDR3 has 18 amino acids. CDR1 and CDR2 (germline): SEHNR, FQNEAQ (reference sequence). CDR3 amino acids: CASSLERGTGGETGELFF. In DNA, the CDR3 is TGTGCCAGCAGCTTGGAGAGAGGGACAGGGGGCGAAACCGGGGAGCTGTTTTTT.

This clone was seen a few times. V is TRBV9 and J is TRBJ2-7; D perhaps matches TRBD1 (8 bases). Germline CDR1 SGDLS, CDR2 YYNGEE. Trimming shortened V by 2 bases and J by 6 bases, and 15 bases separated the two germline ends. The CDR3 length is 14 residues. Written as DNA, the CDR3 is TGTGCCAGCAGCGTGGGAGGGCAGGGGGCCGAGCAGTACTTC. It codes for CASSVGGQGAEQYF.

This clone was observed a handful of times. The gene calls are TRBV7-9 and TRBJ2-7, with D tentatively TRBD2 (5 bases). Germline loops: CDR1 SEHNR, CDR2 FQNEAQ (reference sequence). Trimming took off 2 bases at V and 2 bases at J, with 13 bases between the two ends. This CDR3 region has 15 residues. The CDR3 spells CASSLSTSGAYEQYF. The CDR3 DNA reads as TGTGCCAGCAGCTTAAGTACTTCCGGGGCCTACGAGCAGTACTTC.

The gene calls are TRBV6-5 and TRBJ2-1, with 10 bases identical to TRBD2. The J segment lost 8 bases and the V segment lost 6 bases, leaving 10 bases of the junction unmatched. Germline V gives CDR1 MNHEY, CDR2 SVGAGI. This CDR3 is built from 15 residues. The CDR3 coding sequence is TGTGCCAGCAGCCGAGCGGGAGGGCGAGAACATGAGCAGTTCTTC. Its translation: CASSRAGGREHEQFF.

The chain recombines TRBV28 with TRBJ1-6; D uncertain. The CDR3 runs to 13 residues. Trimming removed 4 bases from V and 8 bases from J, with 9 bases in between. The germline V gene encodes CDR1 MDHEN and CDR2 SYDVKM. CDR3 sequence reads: CASSSRWDSPLHF. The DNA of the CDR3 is TGTGCCAGCAGTTCCCGTTGGGATTCACCCCTCCACTTT.

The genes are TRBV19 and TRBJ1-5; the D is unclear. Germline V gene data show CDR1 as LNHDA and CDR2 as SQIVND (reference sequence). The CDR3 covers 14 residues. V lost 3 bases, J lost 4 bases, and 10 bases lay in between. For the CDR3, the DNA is TGTGCCAGTAGTATCCGGTTTGTAAATCAGCCCCAGCATTTT. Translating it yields CASSIRFVNQPQHF.

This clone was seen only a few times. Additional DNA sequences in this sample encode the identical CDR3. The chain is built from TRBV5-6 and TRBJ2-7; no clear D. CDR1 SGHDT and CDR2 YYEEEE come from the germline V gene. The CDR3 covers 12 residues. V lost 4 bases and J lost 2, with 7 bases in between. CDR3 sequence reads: CASSLGAYEQYF. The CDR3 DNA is TGTGCCAGCAGCCTCGGCGCCTACGAGCAGTACTTC. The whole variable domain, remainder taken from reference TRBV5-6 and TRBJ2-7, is DAGVTQSPTHLIKTRGQQVTLRCSPKSGHDTVSWYQQALGQGPQFIFQYYEEEERQRGNFPDRFSGHQFPNYSSELNVNALLLGDSALYLCASSLGAYEQYFGPGTRLTVT.

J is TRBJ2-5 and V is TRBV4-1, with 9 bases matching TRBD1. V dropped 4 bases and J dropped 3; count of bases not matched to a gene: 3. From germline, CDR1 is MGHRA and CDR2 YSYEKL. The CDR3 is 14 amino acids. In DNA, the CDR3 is TGCGCCAGCAGCCGAGGACAGGGGAAAGAGACCCAGTACTTC. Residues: CASSRGQGKETQYF.

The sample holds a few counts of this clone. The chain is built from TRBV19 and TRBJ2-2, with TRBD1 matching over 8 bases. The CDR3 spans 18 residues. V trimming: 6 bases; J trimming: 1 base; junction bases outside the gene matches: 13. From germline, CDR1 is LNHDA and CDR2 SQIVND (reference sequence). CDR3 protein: CASSAFRSGQGNTGELFF. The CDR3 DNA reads TGTGCCAGTAGCGCATTCCGGAGCGGACAGGGGAACACCGGGGAGCTGTTTTTT.

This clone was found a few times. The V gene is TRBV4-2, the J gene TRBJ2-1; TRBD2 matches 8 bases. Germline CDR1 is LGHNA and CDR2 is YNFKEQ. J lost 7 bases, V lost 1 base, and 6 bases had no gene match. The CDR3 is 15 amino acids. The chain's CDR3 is CASSQAIAGRNEQFF. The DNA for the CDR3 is TGTGCCAGCAGCCAAGCAATAGCGGGGCGGAATGAGCAGTTCTTC.

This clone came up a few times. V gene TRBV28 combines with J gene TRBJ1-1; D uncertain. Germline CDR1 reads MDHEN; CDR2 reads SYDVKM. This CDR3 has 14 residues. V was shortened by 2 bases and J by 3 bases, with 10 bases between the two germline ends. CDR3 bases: TGTGCCAGCAGTTTAGCCCGACACGACACTGAAGCTTTCTTT. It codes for CASSLARHDTEAFF.

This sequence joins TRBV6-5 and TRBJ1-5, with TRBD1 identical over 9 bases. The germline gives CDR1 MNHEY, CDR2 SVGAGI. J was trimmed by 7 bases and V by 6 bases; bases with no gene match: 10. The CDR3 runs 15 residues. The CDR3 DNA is TGTGCCAGCAGAGCTCACAGGGGGCGCGGGCAGCCCCAGCATTTT. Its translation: CASRAHRGRGQPQHF.